Presented here are 2 T cell receptor beta chains from one specimen sequenced in a study of beta chain features in type 1 diabetes. Study conclusions and caveats: Type 1 diabetes patients had TCRB CDR3s that were shorter (moderately but significantly so) in all four CD4+ subsets.

Since all of the isolated RNA was reverse transcribed, expressed TCRB transcripts were what got sequenced. Method: immunoSEQ multiplex PCR; TCRdb's copy keeps in-frame clones and lacks some. The table lists some 700,000 clones, around an eighth of them singletons. Their target antigens are unknown. Input material: naive CD4+ T cells from blood. These receptors all stem from a man in his late teens or twenties with type 1 diabetes.

A few counts support this clone. V and J are TRBV29-1 and TRBJ2-5; D not resolved. CDR1 and CDR2 from the germline V gene are SQVTM and ANQGSEA. The CDR3 totals 16 residues. V shed 0 bases and J shed 4 bases, with 18 bases lying between them. CDR3: CSVEEAQGFSGETQYF. The CDR3 region has the DNA TGCAGCGTTGAAGAGGCCCAAGGCTTTTCGGGAGAGACCCAGTACTTC.

This chain uses TRBV28 with TRBJ2-3; the D is unclear. This CDR3 has 15 amino acids. The V gene's germline CDR1 is MDHEN and CDR2 SYDVKM. V was trimmed by 4 bases and J by 0 bases, leaving 11 bases between them. The CDR3 protein is CASSSPGFSTDTQYF. CDR3 nucleotides: TGTGCCAGCAGTTCTCCGGGTTTCAGCACAGATACGCAGTATTTT.